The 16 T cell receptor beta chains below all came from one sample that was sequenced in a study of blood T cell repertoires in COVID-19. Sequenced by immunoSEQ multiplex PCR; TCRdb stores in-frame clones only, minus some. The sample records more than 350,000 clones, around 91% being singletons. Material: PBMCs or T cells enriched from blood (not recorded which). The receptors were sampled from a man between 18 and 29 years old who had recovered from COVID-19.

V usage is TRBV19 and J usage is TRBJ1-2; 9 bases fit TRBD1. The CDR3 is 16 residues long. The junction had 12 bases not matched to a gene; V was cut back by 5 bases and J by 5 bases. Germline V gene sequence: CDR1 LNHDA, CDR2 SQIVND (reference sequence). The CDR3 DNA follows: TGTGCCAGTAGTCCCCCGGGACAGGGAAGGGGGTATGGCTACACCTTC. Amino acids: CASSPPGQGRGYGYTF.

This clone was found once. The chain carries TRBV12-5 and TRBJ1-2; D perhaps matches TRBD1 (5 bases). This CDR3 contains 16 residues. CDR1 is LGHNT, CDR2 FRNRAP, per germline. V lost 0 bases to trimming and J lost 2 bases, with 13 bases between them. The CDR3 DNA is TGTGCTAGTGGTTTGGTACCGGGGGATGTCAACTATGGCTACACCTTC. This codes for CASGLVPGDVNYGYTF.

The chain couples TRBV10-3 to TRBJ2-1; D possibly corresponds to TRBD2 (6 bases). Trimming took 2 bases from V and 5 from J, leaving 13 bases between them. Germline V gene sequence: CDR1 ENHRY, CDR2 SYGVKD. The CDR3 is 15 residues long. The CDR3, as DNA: TGTGCCATCAGTGAGGGGACTTTTTTAGACAATGAGCAGTTCTTC. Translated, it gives CAISEGTFLDNEQFF.

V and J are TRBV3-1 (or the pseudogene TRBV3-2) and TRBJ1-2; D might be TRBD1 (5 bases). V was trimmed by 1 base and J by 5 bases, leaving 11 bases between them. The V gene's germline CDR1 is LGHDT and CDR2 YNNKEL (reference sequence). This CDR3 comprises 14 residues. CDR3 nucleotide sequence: TGTGCCAGCAGCCAAGCCAGCAGGGCTTATGGCTACACCTTC. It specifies CASSQASRAYGYTF.

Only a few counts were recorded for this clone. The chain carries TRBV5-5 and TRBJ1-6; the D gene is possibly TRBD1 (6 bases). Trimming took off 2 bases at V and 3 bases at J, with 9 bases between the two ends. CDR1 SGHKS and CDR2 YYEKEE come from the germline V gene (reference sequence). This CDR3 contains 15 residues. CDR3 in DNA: TGTGCCAGCAGCTTTCTGGACAGCTATAATTCACCCCTCCACTTT. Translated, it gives CASSFLDSYNSPLHF.

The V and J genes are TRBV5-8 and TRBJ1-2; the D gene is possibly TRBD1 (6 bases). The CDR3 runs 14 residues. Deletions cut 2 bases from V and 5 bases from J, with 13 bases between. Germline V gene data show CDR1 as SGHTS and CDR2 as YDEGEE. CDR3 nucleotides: TGTGCCAGCAGCTTCCCAGACAGGCTGTATGGCTACACCTTC. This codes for CASSFPDRLYGYTF. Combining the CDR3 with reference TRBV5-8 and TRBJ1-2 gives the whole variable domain EAGVTQSPTHLIKTRGQQATLRCSPISGHTSVYWYQQALGLGLQFLLWYDEGEERNRGNFPPRFSGRQFPNYSSELNVNALELEDSALYLCASSFPDRLYGYTFGSGTRLTVV.

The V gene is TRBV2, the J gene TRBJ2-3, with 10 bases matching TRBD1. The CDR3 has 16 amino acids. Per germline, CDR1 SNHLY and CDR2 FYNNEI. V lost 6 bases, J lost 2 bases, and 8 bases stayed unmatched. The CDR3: CASSLLGQGYTDTQYF. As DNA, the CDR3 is TGTGCCAGCAGCCTACTGGGACAGGGGTACACAGATACGCAGTATTTT.

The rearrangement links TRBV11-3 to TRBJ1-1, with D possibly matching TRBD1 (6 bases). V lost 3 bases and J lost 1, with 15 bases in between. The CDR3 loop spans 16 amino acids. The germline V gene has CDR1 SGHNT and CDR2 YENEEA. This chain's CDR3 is CASSFRGQGRNTEAFF. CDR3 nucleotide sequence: TGTGCCAGCAGCTTCCGTGGCCAGGGGAGGAACACTGAAGCTTTCTTT.

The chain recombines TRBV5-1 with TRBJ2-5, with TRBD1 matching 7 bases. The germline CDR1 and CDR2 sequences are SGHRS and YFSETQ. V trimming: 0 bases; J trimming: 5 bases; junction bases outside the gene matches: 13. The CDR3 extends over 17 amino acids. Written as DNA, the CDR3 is TGCGCCAGCAGCTTGGCTTCGGAGACAGGGTTAGTCGAGACCCAGTACTTC. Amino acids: CASSLASETGLVETQYF.

CDR3 nucleotide sequence: TGCGCCAGCAGCCAAGAGAGCGAAACGATCTCTGGAAACACCATATATTTT. Its translation: CASSQESETISGNTIYF. This chain connects TRBV4-1 to TRBJ1-3; D unresolved. This CDR3 spans 17 amino acids. Deletions cut 0 bases from V and 0 bases from J, with 12 bases between. Germline V lookup: CDR1 MGHRA, CDR2 YSYEKL.

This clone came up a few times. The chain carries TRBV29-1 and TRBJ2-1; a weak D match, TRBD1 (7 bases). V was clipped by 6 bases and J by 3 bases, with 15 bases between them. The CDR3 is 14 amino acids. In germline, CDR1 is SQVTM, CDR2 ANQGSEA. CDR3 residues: CSVKQGRDYNEQFF. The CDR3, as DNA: TGCAGCGTGAAACAGGGGCGGGACTACAATGAGCAGTTCTTC.

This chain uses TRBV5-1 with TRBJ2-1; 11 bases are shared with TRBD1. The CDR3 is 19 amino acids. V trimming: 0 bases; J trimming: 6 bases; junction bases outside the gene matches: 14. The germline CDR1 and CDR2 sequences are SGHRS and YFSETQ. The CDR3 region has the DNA TGCGCCAGCAGCTTGGCTTCTTCTCCGGGACAGGGGGGAAGCAATGAGCAGTTCTTC. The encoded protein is CASSLASSPGQGGSNEQFF.

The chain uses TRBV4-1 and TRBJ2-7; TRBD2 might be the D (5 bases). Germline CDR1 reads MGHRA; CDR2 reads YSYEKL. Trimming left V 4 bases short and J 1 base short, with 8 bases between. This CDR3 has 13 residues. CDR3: CASSPGYSYEQYF. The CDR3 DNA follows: TGCGCCAGCAGCCCGGGATATTCCTACGAGCAGTACTTC.

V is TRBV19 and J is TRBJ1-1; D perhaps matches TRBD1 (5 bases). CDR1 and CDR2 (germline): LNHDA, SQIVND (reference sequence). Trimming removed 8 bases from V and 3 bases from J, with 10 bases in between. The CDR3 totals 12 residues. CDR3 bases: TGTGCCAGTGGGGGGTTCTACACTGAAGCTTTCTTT. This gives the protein CASGGFYTEAFF.

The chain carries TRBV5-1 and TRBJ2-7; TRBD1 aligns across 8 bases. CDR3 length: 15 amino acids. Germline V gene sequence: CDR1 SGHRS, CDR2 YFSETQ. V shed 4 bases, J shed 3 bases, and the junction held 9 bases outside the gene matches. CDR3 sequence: CASSLDGQGNYEQYF. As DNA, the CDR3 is TGCGCCAGCAGCCTGGATGGACAGGGCAACTACGAGCAGTACTTC.

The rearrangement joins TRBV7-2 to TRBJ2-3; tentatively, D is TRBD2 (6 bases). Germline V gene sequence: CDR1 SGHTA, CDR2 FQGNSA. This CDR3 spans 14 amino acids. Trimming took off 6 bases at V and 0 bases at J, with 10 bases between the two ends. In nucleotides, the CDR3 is TGTGCCAGCAGGGCCGGGACTAGCACAGATACGCAGTATTTT. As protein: CASRAGTSTDTQYF.